This T cell receptor beta chain was captured in a study of beta chain features in type 1 diabetes. Germline V gives CDR1 SGHVS, CDR2 FQNEAQ. This CDR3 contains 17 residues. V was cut by 5 bases and J by 1 base, with 18 bases left in between. What was sequenced were expressed TCRB transcripts, since all of the isolated RNA had been reverse transcribed. Only in-frame clones appear in the TCRdb table, and some are missing; sequencing was by immunoSEQ multiplex PCR. Of 70,000 to 90,000 clones in the sample, approximately 32% were seen once. This clone occurred a few times. Its antigen is unknown. Study observations and caveats: Any HLA type influence on TCRB rearrangement was left unresolved here. Patients with type 1 diabetes showed fewer VDJ junction insertions and more deletions.

The sequence derives from a woman between 18 and 29 years old in good health. Sequencing was done on a sample of stem cell memory CD4+ T cells from blood. V is TRBV7-8 and J is TRBJ2-4; possible D gene TRBD2, 6 bases. CDR3 in DNA: TGTGCCAGCAGCCCCTCCCGGTTGCGGGGTGCCAAAAACATTCAGTACTTC. Its translation: CASSPSRLRGAKNIQYF.